The rows below give T cell receptor beta chains drawn from one sample of a study of blood T cells in healthy people across ages. Using its own MiXCR run on the 5' RACE reads, TCRdb lists one record per CDR3 protein. The top ten clones hold 22% of a sample with more than 550,000 distinct CDR3 sequences, about 20% of them seen once. The sequencing input was blood. These receptors were obtained from a man aged 65 to 85 in good health. The CDR3 runs from the conserved cysteine through the conserved F or W. A D gene is named only where the DNA matches it firmly. Size tells how often a clone was seen (once, few, many) or the class of an expanded clone, and some rows leave it out.

>TRBJ1-5|13|.|TRBV6-1|.
TGTGCCAGCAGTGAAGCGTCGCTGAGGTCCCAGCATTTT
CASSEASLRSQHF
>TRBJ1-1|14|.|TRBV5-6|.
TGTGCCAGCAGCCCGGCCCCCAGAGTCGCTGAAGCTTTCTTT
CASSPAPRVAEAFF
>TRBJ1-5|13|few|TRBV6-6|.
TGTGCCAGCAGGGAGTATAGCAATCAGCCCCAGCATTTT
CASREYSNQPQHF
>TRBJ2-1|15|few|TRBV20-1|.
TGCAGTGCTGAAGACAGGAAAGCTACCTACAATGAGCAGTTCTTC
CSAEDRKATYNEQFF
>TRBJ2-4|12|.|TRBV25-1|.
TGTGCCAGCAGCGCCAGGGGTGACATTCAGTACTTC
CASSARGDIQYF
>TRBJ2-5|15|.|TRBV5-1|.
TGCGCCAGCAGCTGGGGTGTCGTCAGTCTTCGGGAGCAGTACTTC
CASSWGVVSLREQYF
>TRBJ1-4|11|.|TRBV3-1|TRBD1
TGTGCCAGCAGCCAGGGGACAGTGGTGTTTTTT
CASSQGTVVFF
>TRBJ2-1|13|few|TRBV13|.
TGTGCCAGCAGCTTGCTAATGCGGAATGAGCAGTTCTTC
CASSLLMRNEQFF
>TRBJ2-1|15|.|TRBV2|TRBD2
TGTGCCAGCTCCGAGGGCGGGAGGGCCTGGAATGAGCAGTTCTTC
CASSEGGRAWNEQFF
>TRBJ2-2|16|.|TRBV27|TRBD1
TGTGCCAGCAGGGGGACAGCGGAAAGGAACACCGGGGAGCTGTTTTTT
CASRGTAERNTGELFF
>TRBJ2-1|16|.|TRBV5-1|TRBD2
TGCGCCAGCAGCATACTAGCGGATCAGCGACACAATGAGCAGTTCTTC
CASSILADQRHNEQFF
>TRBJ2-1|18|few|TRBV7-3|TRBD2
TGTGCCAGCAGCTTAACGTTTACTAGCGGGAGTCCCCACAATGAGCAGTTCTTC
CASSLTFTSGSPHNEQFF
>TRBJ1-1|16|.|TRBV27|.
TGTGCCAGCAGTTTATCATGGACAAGGAAGAACACTGAAGCTTTCTTT
CASSLSWTRKNTEAFF
>TRBJ1-1|14|.|TRBV6-1|.
TGTGCCAGCAAAAATGAGGGGGAGAACACTGAAGCTTTCTTT
CASKNEGENTEAFF
>TRBJ1-1|12|.|TRBV6-6|.
TGTGCCAGCTGGGGAATGAACACTGAAGCTTTCTTT
CASWGMNTEAFF
>TRBJ2-1|16|many|TRBV7-9|TRBD2
TGTGCCAGCAGCGCTAGAGCGGGATCGGAGTACAATGAGCAGTTCTTC
CASSARAGSEYNEQFF
>TRBJ2-1|14|.|TRBV2|TRBD2
TGTGCCAGCGGCGGGACTAGAGGTTACAATGAGCAGTTCTTC
CASGGTRGYNEQFF
>TRBJ1-1|12|.|TRBV12-3/TRBV12-4|.
TGTGCCAGCAGGCTAATGAGACGGCCAGCTTTCTTT
CASRLMRRPAFF
>TRBJ2-1|14|few|TRBV20-1|TRBD2
TGCAGTGCTATTAGCGGGAGGGCCCAGGATGAGCAGTTCTTC
CSAISGRAQDEQFF
>TRBJ2-2|16|.|TRBV5-1|TRBD2
TGCGCCAGCAGCTTCACTAGCGGGGGATCCACCGGGGAGCTGTTTTTT
CASSFTSGGSTGELFF
>TRBJ1-4|14|.|TRBV14|.
TGTGCCAGCAGCCTGGGACGCTTGGGGAAAAAACTGTTTTTT
CASSLGRLGKKLFF
>TRBJ1-2|13|.|TRBV12-3/TRBV12-4|.
TGTGCCAGCAGTTATGGGGATAACTATGGCTACACCTTC
CASSYGDNYGYTF
>TRBJ2-7|12|.|TRBV5-4|.
TGTGCCAGCAGCTTGGAGAATTCCGAGCAGTACTTC
CASSLENSEQYF
>TRBJ2-5|12|.|TRBV20-1|TRBD1
TGCAGTGCTGGGACAGGGGGAGAGACCCAGTACTTC
CSAGTGGETQYF